This entry is about one TCR beta chain. What it binds is unknown. Only in-frame clones appear in the TCRdb table, and some are missing; sequencing was by immunoSEQ multiplex PCR. The sample contains approximately 160,000 clones, 85% to 95% of which appear only once. The source of the sample is a study of OX40 agonist ivuxolimab in advanced cancers. Overall study context: Participants averaged about 66 years of age (range about 23 to 79) and were under 90% male. Under the entry rules, prior anti-PD-1, anti-PD-L1 or anti-CTLA-4 therapy was allowed, and around 36% had some. Broader study findings: More expanded clones were seen, on average, in CD8+ T cells than in CD4+. Clonal expansion in partial responders at 0.1-3.0 mg/kg ranked among the lowest.

This clonotype was obtained from an adult with an advanced solid tumor such as melanoma, head and neck, liver or kidney cancer. The source was CD4+ or CD8+ T cells sorted from blood, collected in a trial of the OX40 agonist ivuxolimab.

In DNA form, the CDR3 reads TGTGCCAGCAGCACTCCGGGACAGGGGTATGATGAAGCTTTCTTT. It specifies CASSTPGQGYDEAFF. The rearrangement uses TRBV5-6 and TRBJ1-1, with TRBD1 matching over 10 bases. J was trimmed by 7 bases and V by 4 bases; bases with no gene match: 10. Germline assignment: CDR1 SGHDT and CDR2 YYEEEE. CDR3 size: 15 residues.